This T cell receptor beta chain appears in the sequencing data of a study of T cells expressing NK-cell markers. As to this clonotype: Antigen specificity is unknown.

TCRdb reprocessed the 5' RACE reads, keeping one entry per CDR3 protein, no DNA. Reported are over 120,000 distinct CDR3 sequences; the ten largest clones contain about 12%. This CDR3 is built from 19 residues. In germline, CDR1 is SGHDN, CDR2 FVKESK. Findings of the study overall: Similarly, these clonotypes led the CD3+CD56-NKG2C+ fraction as well in a handful of donors. Of the CD8+ T cells in about 6 donors, 1.0-7.0% belonged to dominant NKG2C+ clonotypes.

This rearrangement joins TRBV14 to TRBJ2-3; TCRdb picks TRBD2, but there is no DNA to check that call. The TCR sequence derives from a man aged 18 to 30 in good health. The sequencing sample was made of blood T cells: a sorted CD56 or NKG2C T cell subset, CD4+ or CD8+ T cells, or bulk PBMC T cells (not recorded which). This chain's CDR3 is CASSQVRVEEGWVADTQYF.